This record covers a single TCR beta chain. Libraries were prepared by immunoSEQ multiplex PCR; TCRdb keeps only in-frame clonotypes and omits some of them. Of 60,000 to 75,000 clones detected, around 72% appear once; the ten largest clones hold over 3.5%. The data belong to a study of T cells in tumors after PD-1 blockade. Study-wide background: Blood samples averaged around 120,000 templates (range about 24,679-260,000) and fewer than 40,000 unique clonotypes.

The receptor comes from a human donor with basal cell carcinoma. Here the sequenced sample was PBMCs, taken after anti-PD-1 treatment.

Here the CDR3 DNA reads TGTGCCAGCATAATGATGCGGAACACCGGGGAGCTGTTTTTT. Translating it yields CASIMMRNTGELFF. The chain carries TRBV6-5 and TRBJ2-2; D is undetermined. In germline, CDR1 is MNHEY, CDR2 SVGAGI. The CDR3 extends over 14 amino acids. Trimming cost V 7 bases and J 1 base, with 10 bases left between them.